This record concerns one TCR beta chain sequence. What it binds is not known. The source of the sample is a study of cytomegalovirus exposure and HLA in healthy donors. Whole-study results and caveats: A later analysis reportedly found fewer N-insertions in an Asian-associated ancestry cluster than the roughly 670-donor mean. For cytomegalovirus status, the classifier reportedly gave diagnoses with high specificity and sensitivity. The sole available immune exposure information was CMV serostatus.

The CDR3 runs 15 residues. It was with 60 Vbeta and 13 Jbeta primers that the PCR ran. Data came from immunoSEQ multiplex PCR; TCRdb stores just in-frame clones and leaves some out. The repertoire consists of around 150,000 clones, with 70% to 80% occurring once and the leading ten covering 2% to 2.5%. Donors consisted of healthy bone marrow donors. The specimen sequenced was PBMCs. This sequence joins TRBV12-1 and TRBJ2-1; the table's D call TRBD2 went unverified against the DNA. TRBV12-1 is designated a pseudogene. The clonotype originates from a man aged 30 to 39 in good health and CMV-seronegative. CDR3 sequence reads: CASSPNLNGYNEQFF. The CDR3 nucleotides read TGTGCCAGCAGCCCCAATTTGAACGGTTACAATGAGCAGTTCTTC.